This T cell receptor beta chain was identified during a study of T cells in Graves' hyperthyroidism and ophthalmopathy. Study-wide findings and caveats: Researchers report that a 13 V-J model separated ophthalmopathy from stable hyperthyroidism. For ophthalmopathy, model prediction preceded onset by a median around 7 months.

Germline V gene sequence: CDR1 SGHKS, CDR2 YYEKEE (reference sequence). The CDR3 extends over 14 amino acids. The V and J ends lost 0 bases and 2 bases respectively, with 7 bases between them. About this clonotype itself: Its antigen is not identified.

TCR beta CDR3 regions were amplified from RNA. HTBI primers drove first-round RT-PCR of the TCR CDR3. TCRdb independently ran MiXCR on the multiplex PCR reads; one entry per CDR3 protein. The sample has around 690,000 distinct CDR3 sequences, around 15% seen once. Input material: blood. This chain connects TRBV5-5 to TRBJ2-3; D not certain. This receptor was taken from a man aged 50 or older with Graves' hyperthyroidism. CDR3 nucleotide sequence: TGTGCCAGCAGCTTGGGTAGATTCACAGATACGCAGTATTTT. Protein product: CASSLGRFTDTQYF.